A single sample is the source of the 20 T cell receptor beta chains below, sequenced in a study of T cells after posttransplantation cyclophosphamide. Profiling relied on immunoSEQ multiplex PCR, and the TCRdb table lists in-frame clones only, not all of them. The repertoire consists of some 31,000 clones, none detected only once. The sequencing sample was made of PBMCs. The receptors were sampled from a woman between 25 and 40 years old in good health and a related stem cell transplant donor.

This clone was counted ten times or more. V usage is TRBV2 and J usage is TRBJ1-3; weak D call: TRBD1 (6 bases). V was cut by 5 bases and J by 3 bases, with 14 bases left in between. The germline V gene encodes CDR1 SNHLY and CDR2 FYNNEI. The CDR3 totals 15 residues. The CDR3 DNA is TGTGCCAGCAGTCACCCACAGGGCGATGGAAACACCATATATTTT. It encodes CASSHPQGDGNTIYF.

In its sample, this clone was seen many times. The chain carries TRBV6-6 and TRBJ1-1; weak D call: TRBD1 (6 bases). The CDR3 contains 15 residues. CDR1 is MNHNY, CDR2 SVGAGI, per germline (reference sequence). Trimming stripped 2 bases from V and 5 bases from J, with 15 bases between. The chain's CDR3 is CASSYTGDTWTEAFF. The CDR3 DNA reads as TGTGCCAGCAGTTACACCGGGGACACGTGGACTGAAGCTTTCTTT.

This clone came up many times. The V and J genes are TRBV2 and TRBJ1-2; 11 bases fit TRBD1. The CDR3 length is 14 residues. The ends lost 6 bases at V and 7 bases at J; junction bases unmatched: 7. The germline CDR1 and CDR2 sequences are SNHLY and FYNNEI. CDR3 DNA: TGTGCCAGCAGCCGTGGACAGGGGGCGCGTGGCTACACCTTC. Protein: CASSRGQGARGYTF.

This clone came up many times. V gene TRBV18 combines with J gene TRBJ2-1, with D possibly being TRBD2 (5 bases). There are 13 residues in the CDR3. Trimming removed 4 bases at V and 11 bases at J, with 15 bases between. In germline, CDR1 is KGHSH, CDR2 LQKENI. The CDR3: CASSLDGASQQFF. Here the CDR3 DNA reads TGTGCCAGCTCACTCGATGGTGCTAGCCAGCAGTTCTTC.

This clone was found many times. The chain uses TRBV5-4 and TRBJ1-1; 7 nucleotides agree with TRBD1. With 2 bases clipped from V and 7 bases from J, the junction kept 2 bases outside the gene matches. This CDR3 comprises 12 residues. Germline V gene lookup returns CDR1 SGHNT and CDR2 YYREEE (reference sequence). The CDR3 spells CASSFDRDEAFF. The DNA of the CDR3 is TGTGCCAGCAGCTTTGACAGGGATGAAGCTTTCTTT.

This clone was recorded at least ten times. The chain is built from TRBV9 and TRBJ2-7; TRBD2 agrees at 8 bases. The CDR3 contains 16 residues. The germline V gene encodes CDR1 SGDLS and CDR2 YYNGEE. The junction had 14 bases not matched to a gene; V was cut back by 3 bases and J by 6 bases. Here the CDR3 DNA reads TGTGCCAGCAGCGCTTTCGGGGGGGCTGATCCCAGCGAGCAGTACTTC. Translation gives CASSAFGGADPSEQYF. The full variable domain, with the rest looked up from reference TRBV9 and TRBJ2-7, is DSGVTQTPKHLITATGQRVTLRCSPRSGDLSVYWYQQSLDQGLQFLIQYYNGEERAKGNILERFSAQQFPDLHSELNLSSLELGDSALYFCASSAFGGADPSEQYFGPGTRLTVT.

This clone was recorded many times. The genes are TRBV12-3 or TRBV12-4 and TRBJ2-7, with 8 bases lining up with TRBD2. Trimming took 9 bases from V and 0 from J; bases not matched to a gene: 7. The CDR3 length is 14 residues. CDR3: CASWLAGYSYEQYF. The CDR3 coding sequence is TGTGCCAGTTGGCTAGCGGGCTACTCCTACGAGCAGTACTTC.

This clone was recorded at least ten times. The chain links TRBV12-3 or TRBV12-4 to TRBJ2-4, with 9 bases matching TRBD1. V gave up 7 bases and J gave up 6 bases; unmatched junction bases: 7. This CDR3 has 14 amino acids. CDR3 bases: TGTGCCAGCACCCATGGGACAGGGATAAACATTCAGTACTTC. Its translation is CASTHGTGINIQYF.

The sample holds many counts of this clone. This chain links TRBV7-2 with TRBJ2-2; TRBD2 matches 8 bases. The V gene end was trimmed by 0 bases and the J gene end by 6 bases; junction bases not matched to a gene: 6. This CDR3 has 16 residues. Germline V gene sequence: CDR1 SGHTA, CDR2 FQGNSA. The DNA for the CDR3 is TGTGCCAGCAGCTTAGCTAGTGCGGGGGGCGCCGGGGAGCTGTTTTTT. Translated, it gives CASSLASAGGAGELFF.

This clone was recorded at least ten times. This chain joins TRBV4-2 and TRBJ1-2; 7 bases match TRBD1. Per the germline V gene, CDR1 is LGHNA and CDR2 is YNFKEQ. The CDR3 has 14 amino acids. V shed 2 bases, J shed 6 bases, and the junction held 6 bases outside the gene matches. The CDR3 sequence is CASSQSDREDGYTF. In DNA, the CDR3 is TGTGCCAGCAGCCAATCAGACAGGGAGGATGGCTACACCTTC.

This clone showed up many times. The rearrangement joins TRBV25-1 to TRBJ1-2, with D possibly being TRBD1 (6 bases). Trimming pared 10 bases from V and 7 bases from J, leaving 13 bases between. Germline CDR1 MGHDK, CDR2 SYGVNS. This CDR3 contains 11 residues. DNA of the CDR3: TGTGCCACCGGACAGAATGCTGGCTACACCTTC. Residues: CATGQNAGYTF.

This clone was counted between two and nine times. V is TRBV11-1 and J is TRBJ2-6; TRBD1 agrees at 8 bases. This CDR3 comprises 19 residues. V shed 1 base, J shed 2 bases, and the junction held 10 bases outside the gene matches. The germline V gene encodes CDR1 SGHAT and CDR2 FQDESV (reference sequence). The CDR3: CASSLGVGQGAAGANVLTF. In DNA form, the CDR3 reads TGTGCCAGCAGCTTAGGAGTCGGTCAGGGGGCGGCTGGGGCCAACGTCCTGACTTTC.

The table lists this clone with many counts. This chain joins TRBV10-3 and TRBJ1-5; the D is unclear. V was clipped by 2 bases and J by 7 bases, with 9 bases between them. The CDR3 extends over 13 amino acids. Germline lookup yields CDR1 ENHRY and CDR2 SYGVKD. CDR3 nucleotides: TGTGCCATCAGTGAGGACCCAGGCCAGCCCCAGCATTTT. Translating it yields CAISEDPGQPQHF.

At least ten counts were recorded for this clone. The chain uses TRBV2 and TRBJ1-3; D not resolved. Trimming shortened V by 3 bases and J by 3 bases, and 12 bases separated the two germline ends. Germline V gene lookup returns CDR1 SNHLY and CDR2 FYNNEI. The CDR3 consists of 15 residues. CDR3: CASSEWPSGGNTIYF. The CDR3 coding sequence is TGTGCCAGCAGTGAGTGGCCCAGCGGTGGAAACACCATATATTTT.

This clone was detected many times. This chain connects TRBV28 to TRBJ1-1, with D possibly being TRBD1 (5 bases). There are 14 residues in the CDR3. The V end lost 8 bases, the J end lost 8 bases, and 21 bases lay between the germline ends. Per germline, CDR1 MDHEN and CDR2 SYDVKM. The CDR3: CASLEAGRYEEAFF. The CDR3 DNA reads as TGTGCCAGCCTCGAGGCAGGGAGGTATGAAGAAGCTTTCTTT.

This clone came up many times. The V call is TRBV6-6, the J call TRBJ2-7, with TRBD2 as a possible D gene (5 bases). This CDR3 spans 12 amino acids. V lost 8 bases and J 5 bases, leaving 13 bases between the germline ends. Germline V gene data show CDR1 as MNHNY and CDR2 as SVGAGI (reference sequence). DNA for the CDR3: TGTGCCAGCGGCTCAACGCGGGACGAGCAGTACTTC. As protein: CASGSTRDEQYF.

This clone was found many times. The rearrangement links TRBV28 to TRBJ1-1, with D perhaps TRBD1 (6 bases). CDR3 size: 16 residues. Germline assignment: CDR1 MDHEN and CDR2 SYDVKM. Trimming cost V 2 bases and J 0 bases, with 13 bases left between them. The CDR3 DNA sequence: TGTGCCAGCAGTTTAGGGGGGGCTTGGATGAACACTGAAGCTTTCTTT. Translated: CASSLGGAWMNTEAFF.

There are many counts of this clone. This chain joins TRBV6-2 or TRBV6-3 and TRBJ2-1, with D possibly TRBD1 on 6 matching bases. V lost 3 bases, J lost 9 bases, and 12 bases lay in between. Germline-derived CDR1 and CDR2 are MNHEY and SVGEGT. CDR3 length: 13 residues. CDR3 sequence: CASSYSGASEQFF. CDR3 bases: TGTGCCAGCAGTTATTCAGGGGCAAGTGAGCAGTTCTTC.

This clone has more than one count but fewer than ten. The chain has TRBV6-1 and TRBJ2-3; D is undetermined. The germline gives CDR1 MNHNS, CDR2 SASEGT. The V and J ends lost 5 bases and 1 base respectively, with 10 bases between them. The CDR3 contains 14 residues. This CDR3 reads CASSFSDGTDTQYF. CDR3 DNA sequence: TGTGCCAGCAGTTTCAGCGACGGCACAGATACGCAGTATTTT.

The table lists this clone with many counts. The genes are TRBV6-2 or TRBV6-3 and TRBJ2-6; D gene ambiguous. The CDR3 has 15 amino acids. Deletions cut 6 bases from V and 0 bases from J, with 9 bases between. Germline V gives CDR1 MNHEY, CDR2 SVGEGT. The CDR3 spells CASSADGSGANVLTF. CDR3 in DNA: TGTGCCAGCAGCGCGGATGGCTCTGGGGCCAACGTCCTGACTTTC.